Listed here is a single T cell receptor beta chain. This clone's antigen is unknown. The record has no base qualities; no much larger clone is one base away. CDR1 is given as MNHNS and CDR2 as SASEGT, both from the germline V gene. V drops 4 bases and J drops 4 bases, leaving 7 bases in between. CDR3 length: 12 amino acids, cysteine to phenylalanine. The CDR3 DNA has 36 bases and is translated from base 1. This sample stems from a study of T cells after yellow fever vaccination (dated by TCRdb to about 2019). In terms of the full investigation: The SMART-Seq v4 Ultra Low Input RNA kit was used to prepare libraries from fractions with low cell numbers. To follow T-cell clones before and after primary and booster YFV17D yellow fever vaccination, bulk TCR alpha and beta repertoires were sequenced over time. Two healthy male donors, one aged 18 to 30 and one aged 30 to 40 years, made up the cohort. Blood was drawn at multiple timepoints before and after primary and secondary immunization, with bulk PBMC replicates and cell subsets isolated. The investigation overall reported the following: FACS-sorted repertoires could contain abundant contaminating clonotypes from the bulk population, so computational filtering was required. Most clones expanded after primary vaccination (around 96% of CD4 and approximately 86% of CD8) were re-detected after the booster, suggesting that broad memory maintenance occurred. The secondary T-cell response was found to be weaker but faster than the primary response, with a peak reached on day 5 rather than on day 15. Because the study included only two donors, the extent to which the findings can be generalized is limited. A small share of clonotypes was detected in both CD4 and CD8 compartments, with the overlap likely arising from convergent recombination.

TCR cDNA was synthesized by 5'RACE template switching, through which a universal primer site and unique molecular identifiers were introduced. Priming for cDNA synthesis came from both the TCR alpha and TCR beta constant segments. Two PCR steps were used to amplify libraries, with sample barcodes and sequencing adapters being added in the second step. Sequencing of the libraries was done on either Illumina HiSeq 2500 (2x100 bp) or NovaSeq (2x150 bp). The original pipeline was this. Demultiplexing of reads and collapsing into UMI consensus sequences were performed with MIGEC, and V(D)J alignment was carried out with MiXCR. Using edgeR on replicate PBMC samples, clonotypes were called vaccine-responding if FDR was below 0.01 and the log2 fold change was above 5 up to day 15. Each bulk clonotype was labeled CD4 or CD8 based on which sequenced repertoire, CD4 or CD8, contained the clonotype at higher abundance. TCRdb reworked the public reads: Q25 trimming with fastp, MiXCR clone assembly, productive beta chains retained. Rows merge per CDR3 protein into single entries with the most common DNA and genes. TCRdb's processing, not the authors', yielded these V and J calls. For this sample there are about 220,000 distinct CDR3 sequences; roughly 6.2% appear just once. The ten most abundant clones make up approximately 1% of the sample.

In light of the paper, this sample's treatment or condition label describes: live attenuated yellow fever vaccine strain. PBMCs were isolated from peripheral blood using a standard Ficoll-Paque protocol. Dynabeads CD4 and CD8 positive selection kits were used to isolate CD4 and CD8 T-cell fractions. RNA was extracted with TriZol from bulk PBMCs, CD4 and CD8 fractions, and dextramer-positive and dextramer-negative fractions. Here the sequenced sample was CD4+ T cells sorted from PBMCs, taken on the day of the yellow fever booster vaccination. Rearrangement joined TRBV6-1 to TRBJ1-2, with TRBD1 tentatively as D gene (5 bases match). The clonotype was recovered from a man aged 30 to 45 who received the YFV17D yellow fever vaccine. The bases read TGTGCCAGCAGTGCGGGGACCTATGGCTACACCTTC. The resulting protein is CASSAGTYGYTF.